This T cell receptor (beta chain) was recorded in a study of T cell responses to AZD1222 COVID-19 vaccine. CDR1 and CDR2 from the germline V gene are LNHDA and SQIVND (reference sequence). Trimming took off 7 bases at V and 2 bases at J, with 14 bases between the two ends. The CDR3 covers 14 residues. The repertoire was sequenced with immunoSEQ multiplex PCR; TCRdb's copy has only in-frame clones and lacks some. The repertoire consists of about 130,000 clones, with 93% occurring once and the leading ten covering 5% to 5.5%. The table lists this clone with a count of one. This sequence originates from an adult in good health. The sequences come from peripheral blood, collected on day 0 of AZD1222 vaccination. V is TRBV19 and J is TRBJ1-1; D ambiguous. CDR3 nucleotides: TGTGCCAGTACCTCGATGGGTCCTAACACTGAAGCTTTCTTT. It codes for CASTSMGPNTEAFF.